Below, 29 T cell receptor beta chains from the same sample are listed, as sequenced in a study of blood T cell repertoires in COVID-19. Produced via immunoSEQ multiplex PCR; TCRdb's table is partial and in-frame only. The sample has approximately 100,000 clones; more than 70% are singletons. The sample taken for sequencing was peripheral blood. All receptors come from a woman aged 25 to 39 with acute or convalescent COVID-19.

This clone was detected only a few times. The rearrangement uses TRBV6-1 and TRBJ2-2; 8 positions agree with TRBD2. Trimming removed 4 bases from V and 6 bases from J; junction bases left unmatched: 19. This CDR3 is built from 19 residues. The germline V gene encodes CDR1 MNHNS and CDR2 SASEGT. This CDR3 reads CASSAPETSVLKGPGELFF. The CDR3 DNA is TGTGCCAGCAGTGCCCCCGAGACTAGCGTTTTAAAGGGACCCGGGGAGCTGTTTTTT.

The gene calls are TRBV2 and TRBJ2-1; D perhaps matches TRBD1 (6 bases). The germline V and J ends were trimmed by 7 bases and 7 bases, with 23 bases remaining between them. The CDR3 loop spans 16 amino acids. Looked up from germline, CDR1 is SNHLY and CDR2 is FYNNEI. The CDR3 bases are TGTGCCAGCACTACTCCCGGGCCTCAGGGGAATAATGAGCAGTTCTTC. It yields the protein CASTTPGPQGNNEQFF.

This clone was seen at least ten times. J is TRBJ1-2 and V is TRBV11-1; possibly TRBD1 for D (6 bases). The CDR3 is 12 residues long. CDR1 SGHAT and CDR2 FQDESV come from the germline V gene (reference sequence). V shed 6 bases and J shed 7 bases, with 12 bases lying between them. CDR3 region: CASSTTGTGYTF. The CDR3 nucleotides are TGTGCCAGCAGTACCACAGGGACTGGCTACACCTTC.

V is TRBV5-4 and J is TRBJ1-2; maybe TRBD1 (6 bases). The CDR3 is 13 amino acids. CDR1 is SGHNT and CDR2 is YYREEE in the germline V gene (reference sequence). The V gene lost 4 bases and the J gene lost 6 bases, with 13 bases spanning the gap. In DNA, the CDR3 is TGTGCCAGCAGCCTCTCAGGGGTACATGGCTACACCTTC. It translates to CASSLSGVHGYTF.

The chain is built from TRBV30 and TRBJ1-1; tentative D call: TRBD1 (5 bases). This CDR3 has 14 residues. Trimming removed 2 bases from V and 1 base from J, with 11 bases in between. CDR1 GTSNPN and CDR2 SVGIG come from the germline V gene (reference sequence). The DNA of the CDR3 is TGTGCCTGGAGTCCAGGGCAGGGGAACACTGAAGCTTTCTTT. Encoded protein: CAWSPGQGNTEAFF.

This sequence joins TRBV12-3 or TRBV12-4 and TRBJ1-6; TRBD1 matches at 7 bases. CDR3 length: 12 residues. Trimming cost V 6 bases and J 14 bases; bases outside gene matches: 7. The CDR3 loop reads CASSPDRFTLHF. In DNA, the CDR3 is TGTGCCAGCAGCCCGGACAGGTTCACCCTCCACTTT.

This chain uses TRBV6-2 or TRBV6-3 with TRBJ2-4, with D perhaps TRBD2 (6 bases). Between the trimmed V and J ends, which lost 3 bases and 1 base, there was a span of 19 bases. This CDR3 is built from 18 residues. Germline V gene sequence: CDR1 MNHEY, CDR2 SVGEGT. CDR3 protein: CASSYSGTQGTAKNIQYF. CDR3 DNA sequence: TGTGCCAGCAGTTATTCCGGGACCCAAGGGACTGCCAAAAACATTCAGTACTTC.

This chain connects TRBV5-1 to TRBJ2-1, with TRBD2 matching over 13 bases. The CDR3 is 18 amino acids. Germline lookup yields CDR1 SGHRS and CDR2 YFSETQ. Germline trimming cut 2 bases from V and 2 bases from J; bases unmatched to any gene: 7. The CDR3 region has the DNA TGCGCCAGCAGCTTTCCGACTAGCGGGGGGATCGCCTACAATGAGCAGTTCTTC. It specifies CASSFPTSGGIAYNEQFF.

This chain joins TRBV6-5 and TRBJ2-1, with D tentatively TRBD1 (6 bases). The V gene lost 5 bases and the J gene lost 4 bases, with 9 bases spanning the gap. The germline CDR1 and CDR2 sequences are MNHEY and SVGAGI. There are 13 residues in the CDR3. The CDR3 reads CASSQDSYNEQFF. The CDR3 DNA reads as TGTGCCAGCAGTCAGGACAGTTACAATGAGCAGTTCTTC.

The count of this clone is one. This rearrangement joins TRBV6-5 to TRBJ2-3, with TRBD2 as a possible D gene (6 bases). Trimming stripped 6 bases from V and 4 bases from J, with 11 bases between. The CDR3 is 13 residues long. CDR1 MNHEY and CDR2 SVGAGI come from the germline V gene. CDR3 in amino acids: CASRDTGADTQYF. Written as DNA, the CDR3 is TGTGCCAGCAGGGACACGGGAGCAGATACGCAGTATTTT.

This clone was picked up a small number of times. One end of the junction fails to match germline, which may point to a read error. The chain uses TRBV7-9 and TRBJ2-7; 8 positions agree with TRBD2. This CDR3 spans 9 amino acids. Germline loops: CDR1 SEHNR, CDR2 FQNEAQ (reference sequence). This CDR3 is CASPGGGDF. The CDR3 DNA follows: TGTGCCAGCCCGGGGGGGGGAGACTTC.

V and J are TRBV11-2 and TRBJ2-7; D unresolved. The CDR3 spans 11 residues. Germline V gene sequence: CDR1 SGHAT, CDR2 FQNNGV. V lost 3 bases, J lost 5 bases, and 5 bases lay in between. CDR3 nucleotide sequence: TGTGCCAGCAGCTTTAATAACGAGCAGTACTTC. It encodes CASSFNNEQYF.

The CDR3, as DNA: TGTGCCAGCAGCTTAAGCCCGGCAAAACAGGGGAACACTGAAGCTTTCTTT. This gives the protein CASSLSPAKQGNTEAFF. This chain uses TRBV7-9 with TRBJ1-1, with D possibly being TRBD1 (6 bases). Trimming removed 2 bases at V and 1 base at J, with 17 bases between. The length of the CDR3 is 17 residues. Germline V gene lookup returns CDR1 SEHNR and CDR2 FQNEAQ (reference sequence). The entire variable domain, with the rest obtained from reference TRBV7-9 and TRBJ1-1, is as follows: DTGVSQNPRHKITKRGQNVTFRCDPISEHNRLYWYRQTLGQGPEFLTYFQNEAQLEKSRLLSDRFSAERPKGSFSTLEIQRTEQGDSAMYLCASSLSPAKQGNTEAFFGQGTRLTVV.

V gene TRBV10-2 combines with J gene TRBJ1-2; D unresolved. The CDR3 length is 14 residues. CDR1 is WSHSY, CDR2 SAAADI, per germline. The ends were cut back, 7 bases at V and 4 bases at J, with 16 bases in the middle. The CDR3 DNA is TGCGCCAGCACCGCAAACGAGGAACTCTATGGCTACACCTTC. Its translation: CASTANEELYGYTF.

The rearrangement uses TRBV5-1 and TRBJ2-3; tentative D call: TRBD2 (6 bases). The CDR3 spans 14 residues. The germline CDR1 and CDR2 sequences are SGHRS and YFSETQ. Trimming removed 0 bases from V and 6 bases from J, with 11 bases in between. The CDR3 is CASSLGGEEDTQYF. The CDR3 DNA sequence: TGCGCCAGCAGCTTGGGAGGGGAGGAGGATACGCAGTATTTT.

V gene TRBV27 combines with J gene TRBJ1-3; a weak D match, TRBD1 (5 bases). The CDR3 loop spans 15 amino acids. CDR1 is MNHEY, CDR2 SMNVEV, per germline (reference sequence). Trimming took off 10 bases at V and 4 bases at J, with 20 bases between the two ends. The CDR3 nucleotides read TGTGCCACCAGGCGCGGGGGTTCGGAGGGAAACACCATATATTTT. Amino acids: CATRRGGSEGNTIYF.

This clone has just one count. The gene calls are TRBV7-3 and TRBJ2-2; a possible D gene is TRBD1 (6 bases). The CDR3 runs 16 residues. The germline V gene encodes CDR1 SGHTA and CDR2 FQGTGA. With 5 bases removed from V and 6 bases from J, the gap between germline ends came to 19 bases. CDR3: CASSKTLGTKSGELFF. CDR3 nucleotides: TGTGCCAGCAGCAAAACCCTCGGGACAAAATCCGGGGAGCTGTTTTTT.

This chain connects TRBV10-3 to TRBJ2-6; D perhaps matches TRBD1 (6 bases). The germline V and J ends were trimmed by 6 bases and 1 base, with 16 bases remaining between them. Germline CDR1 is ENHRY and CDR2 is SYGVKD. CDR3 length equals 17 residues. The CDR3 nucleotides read TGTGCCATCAGACTGACAGGATCGGAATCTGGGGCCAACGTCCTGACTTTC. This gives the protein CAIRLTGSESGANVLTF.

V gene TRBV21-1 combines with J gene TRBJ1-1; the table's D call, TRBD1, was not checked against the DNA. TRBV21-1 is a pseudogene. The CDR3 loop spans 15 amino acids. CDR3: CASSTRQVVNTEAFF. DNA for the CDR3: TGTGCCAGCAGCACGCGACAGGTAGTGAACACTGAAGCTTTCTTT.

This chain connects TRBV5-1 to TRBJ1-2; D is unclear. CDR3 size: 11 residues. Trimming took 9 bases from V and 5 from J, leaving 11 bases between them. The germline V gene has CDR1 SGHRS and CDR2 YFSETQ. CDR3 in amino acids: CATTDSYGYTF. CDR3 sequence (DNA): TGCGCCACTACGGACTCGTATGGCTACACCTTC.

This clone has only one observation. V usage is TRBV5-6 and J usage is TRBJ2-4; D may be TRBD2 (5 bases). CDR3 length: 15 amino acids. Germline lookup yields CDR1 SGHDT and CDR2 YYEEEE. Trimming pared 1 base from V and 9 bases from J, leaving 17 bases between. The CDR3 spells CASSLRASSPPIQYF. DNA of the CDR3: TGTGCCAGCAGCTTGCGGGCTAGCTCCCCGCCCATTCAGTACTTC.

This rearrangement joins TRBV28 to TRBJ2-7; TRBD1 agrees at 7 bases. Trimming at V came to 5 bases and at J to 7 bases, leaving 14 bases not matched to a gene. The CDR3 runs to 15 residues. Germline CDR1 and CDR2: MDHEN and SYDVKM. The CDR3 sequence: CASSPVGTAREEQYF. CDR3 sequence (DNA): TGTGCCAGCAGTCCTGTTGGGACAGCCAGGGAGGAGCAGTACTTC.

DNA of the CDR3: TGTGCCAGCGCGGGTCCGGCCTCGGGCTATGGCTACACCTTC. This codes for CASAGPASGYGYTF. The V and J genes are TRBV6-5 and TRBJ1-2; unclear D gene. The germline CDR1 and CDR2 sequences are MNHEY and SVGAGI. The germline V and J ends were trimmed by 8 bases and 4 bases, with 17 bases remaining between them. The CDR3 loop spans 14 amino acids.

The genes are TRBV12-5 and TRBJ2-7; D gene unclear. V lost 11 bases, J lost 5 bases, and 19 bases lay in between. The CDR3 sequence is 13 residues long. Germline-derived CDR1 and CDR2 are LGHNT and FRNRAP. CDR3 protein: CALLALMGHEQYF. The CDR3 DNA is TGTGCTCTCCTCGCCCTTATGGGCCACGAGCAGTACTTC.

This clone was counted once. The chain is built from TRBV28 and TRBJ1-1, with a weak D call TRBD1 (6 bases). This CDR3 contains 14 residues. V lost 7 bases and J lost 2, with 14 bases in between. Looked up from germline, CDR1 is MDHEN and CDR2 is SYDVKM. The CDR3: CASIPRGRNTEAFF. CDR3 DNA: TGTGCCAGCATTCCCAGGGGTAGAAACACTGAAGCTTTCTTT.

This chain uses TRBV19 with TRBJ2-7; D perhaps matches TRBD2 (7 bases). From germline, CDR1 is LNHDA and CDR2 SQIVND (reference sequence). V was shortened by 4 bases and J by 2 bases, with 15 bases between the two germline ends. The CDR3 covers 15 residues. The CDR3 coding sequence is TGTGCCAGTAGTACGCTACGGGGGGCCCCCTACGAGCAGTACTTC. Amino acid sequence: CASSTLRGAPYEQYF.

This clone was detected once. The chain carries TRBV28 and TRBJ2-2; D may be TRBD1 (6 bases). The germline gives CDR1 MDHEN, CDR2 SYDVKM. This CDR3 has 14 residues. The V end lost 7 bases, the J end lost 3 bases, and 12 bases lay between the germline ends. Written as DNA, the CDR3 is TGTGCCAGCACCGCACAGGGCGACACCGGGGAGCTGTTTTTT. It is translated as CASTAQGDTGELFF.

CDR3 loop: CASSPTGTGGAYGYTF. CDR3 sequence (DNA): TGTGCCAGCAGCCCCACCGGGACAGGGGGCGCCTATGGCTACACCTTC. The chain couples TRBV11-2 to TRBJ1-2, with 12 bases identical to TRBD1. V lost 5 bases and J lost 4; bases outside the gene matches: 8. The length of the CDR3 is 16 residues. Germline CDR1 reads SGHAT; CDR2 reads FQNNGV. Using reference TRBV11-2 and TRBJ1-2 for the parts outside the CDR3, the full variable domain is EAGVAQSPRYKIIEKRQSVAFWCNPISGHATLYWYQQILGQGPKLLIQFQNNGVVDDSQLPKDRFSAERLKGVDSTLKIQPAKLEDSAVYLCASSPTGTGGAYGYTFGSGTRLTVV.

CDR3 sequence reads: CASSRDTGAGELFF. The CDR3 nucleotides are TGCGCCAGCAGCCGAGACACAGGGGCCGGGGAGCTGTTTTTT. The chain links TRBV5-1 to TRBJ2-2, with 7 bases lining up with TRBD1. In germline, CDR1 is SGHRS, CDR2 YFSETQ. Losses at the gene ends were 4 bases for V and 6 bases for J; bases not matched to a gene: 6. CDR3 length: 14 amino acids.